Listed below are T cell receptor beta chains from one sample, sequenced in a study of shared clonotypes between healthy human individuals. TCRdb's table, derived via immunoSEQ multiplex PCR, lists solely in-frame clones and lacks some. In the table there are hundreds of thousands of clones, roughly 98% of which are singletons. Sequencing was carried out using naive CD8+ T cells sorted from blood. Every receptor here comes from a young man in good health. Each CDR3 is given with its conserved first and last residue. The D gene is left open where the match is weak.

D,V,J,CDR3
-,TRBV4-1,TRBJ1-1,CASSQDAGSALGDTEAFF
TRBD2,TRBV4-1,TRBJ2-1,CASSQAPATSGVNEQFF
-,TRBV5-1,TRBJ1-1,CASSLVVGSEAFF
-,TRBV27,TRBJ2-1,CASSSYFDEQFF
-,TRBV12-5,TRBJ1-2,CASGPDVSHGYTF
-,TRBV4-1,TRBJ2-7,CASSPTDRREVYEQYF
TRBD2,TRBV28,TRBJ2-2,CASSFPAGGPTGELFF
-,TRBV10-3,TRBJ2-7,CAISESGAYEQYF
-,TRBV4-1,TRBJ1-5,CASSQTPVDQPQHF
TRBD2,TRBV7-9,TRBJ2-2,CASSGSGLAGTTGELFF
-,TRBV27,TRBJ1-2,CASRGRGNYGYTF
-,TRBV11-2,TRBJ2-7,CASSSPPGYEQYF
-,TRBV6-4,TRBJ2-1,CASSVGASSYNEQFF
TRBD1,TRBV5-5,TRBJ1-5,CASRPHGQGNQPQHF
TRBD1,TRBV5-4,TRBJ2-3,CASSLAGTGFFDTQYF
-,TRBV19,TRBJ2-1,CASSIVSRNEQFF
TRBD2,TRBV27,TRBJ2-1,CASSTGLAPYNEQFF
TRBD2,TRBV27,TRBJ2-3,CASNPGLAGRGYTQYF
-,TRBV7-9,-,CASSLRETYEQYF
-,TRBV10-3,TRBJ2-5,CAISPGRRQETQYF
-,TRBV19,TRBJ2-5,CASSMAGNQETQYF
-,TRBV5-5,TRBJ1-2,CASSLEVVGDGYTF
TRBD1,TRBV11-2,TRBJ2-5,CASSLGQAQETQYF
TRBD1,TRBV28,TRBJ2-7,CASRPGQGRYEQYF
-,TRBV7-9,TRBJ2-3,CASSSTRDSSTDTQYF
-,TRBV7-8,TRBJ2-3,CASSISGSTDTQYF